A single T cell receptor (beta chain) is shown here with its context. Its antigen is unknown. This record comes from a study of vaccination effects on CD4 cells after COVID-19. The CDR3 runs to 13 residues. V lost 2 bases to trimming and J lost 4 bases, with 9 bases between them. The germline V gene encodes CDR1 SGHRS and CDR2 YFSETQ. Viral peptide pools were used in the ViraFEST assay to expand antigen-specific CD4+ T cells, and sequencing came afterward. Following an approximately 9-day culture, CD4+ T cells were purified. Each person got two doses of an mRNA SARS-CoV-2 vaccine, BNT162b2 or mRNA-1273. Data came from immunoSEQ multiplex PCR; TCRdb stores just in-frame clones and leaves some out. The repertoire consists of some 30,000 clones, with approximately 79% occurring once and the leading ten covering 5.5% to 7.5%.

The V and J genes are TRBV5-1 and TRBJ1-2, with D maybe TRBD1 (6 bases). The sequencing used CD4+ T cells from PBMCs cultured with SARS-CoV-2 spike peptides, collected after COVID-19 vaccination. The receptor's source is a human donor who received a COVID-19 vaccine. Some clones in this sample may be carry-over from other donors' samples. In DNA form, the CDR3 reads TGCGCCAGCAGCTTAGGGACACCCTATGGCTACACCTTC. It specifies CASSLGTPYGYTF.